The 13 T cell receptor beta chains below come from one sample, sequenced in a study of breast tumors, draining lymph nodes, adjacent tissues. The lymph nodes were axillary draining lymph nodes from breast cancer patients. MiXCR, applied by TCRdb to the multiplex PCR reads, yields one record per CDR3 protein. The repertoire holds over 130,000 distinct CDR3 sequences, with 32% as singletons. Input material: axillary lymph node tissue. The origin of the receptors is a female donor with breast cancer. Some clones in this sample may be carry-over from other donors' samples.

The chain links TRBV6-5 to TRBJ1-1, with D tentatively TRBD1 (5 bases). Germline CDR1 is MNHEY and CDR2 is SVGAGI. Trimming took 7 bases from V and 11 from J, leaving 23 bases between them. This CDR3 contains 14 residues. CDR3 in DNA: TGTGCCAGCATATCGGGTCAGGGCAACCGTAGGGCTTTCTTT. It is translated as CASISGQGNRRAFF.

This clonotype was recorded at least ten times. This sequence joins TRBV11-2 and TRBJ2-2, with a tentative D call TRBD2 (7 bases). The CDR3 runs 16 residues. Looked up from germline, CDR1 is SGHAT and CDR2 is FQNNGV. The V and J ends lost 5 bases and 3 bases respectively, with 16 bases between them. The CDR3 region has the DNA TGTGCCAGCAGCGTACAGGGAGGGTCGTACACCGGGGAGCTGTTTTTT. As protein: CASSVQGGSYTGELFF.

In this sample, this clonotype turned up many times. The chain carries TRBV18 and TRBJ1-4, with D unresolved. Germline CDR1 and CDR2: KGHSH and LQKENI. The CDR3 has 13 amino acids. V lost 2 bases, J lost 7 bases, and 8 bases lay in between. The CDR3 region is CASSPSGSEKLFF. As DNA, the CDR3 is TGTGCCAGCTCACCATCAGGCAGTGAAAAACTGTTTTTT.

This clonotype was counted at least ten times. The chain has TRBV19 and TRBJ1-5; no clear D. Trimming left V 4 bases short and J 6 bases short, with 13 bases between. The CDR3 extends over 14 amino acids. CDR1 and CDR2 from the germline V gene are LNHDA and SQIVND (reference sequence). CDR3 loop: CASSSRVEGQPQHF. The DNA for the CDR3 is TGTGCCAGTAGTAGTAGGGTGGAAGGTCAGCCCCAGCATTTT.

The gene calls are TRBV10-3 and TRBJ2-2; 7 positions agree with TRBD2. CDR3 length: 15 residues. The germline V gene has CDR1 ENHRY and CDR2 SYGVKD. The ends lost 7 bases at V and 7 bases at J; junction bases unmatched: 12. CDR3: CAIKGLASGIGELFF. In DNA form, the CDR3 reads TGTGCCATCAAGGGGTTGGCTAGCGGTATCGGGGAGCTGTTTTTT.

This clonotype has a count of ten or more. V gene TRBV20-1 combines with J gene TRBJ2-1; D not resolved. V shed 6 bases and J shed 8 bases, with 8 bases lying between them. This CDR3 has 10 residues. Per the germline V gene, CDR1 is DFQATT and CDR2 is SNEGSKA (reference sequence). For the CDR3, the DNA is TGCAGTGCCCGTCGGTATGAGCAGTTCTTC. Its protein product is CSARRYEQFF.

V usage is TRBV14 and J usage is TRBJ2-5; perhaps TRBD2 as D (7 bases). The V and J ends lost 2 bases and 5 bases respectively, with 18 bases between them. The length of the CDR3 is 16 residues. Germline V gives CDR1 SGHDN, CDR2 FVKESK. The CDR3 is CASSQQGGGGMETQYF. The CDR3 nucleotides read TGTGCCAGCAGCCAACAGGGAGGGGGGGGGATGGAGACCCAGTACTTC.

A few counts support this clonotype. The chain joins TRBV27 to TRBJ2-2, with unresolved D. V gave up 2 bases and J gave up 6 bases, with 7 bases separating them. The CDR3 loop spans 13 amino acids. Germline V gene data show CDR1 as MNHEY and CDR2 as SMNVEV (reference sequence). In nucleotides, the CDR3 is TGTGCCAGCAGTTTACAAAGAGCCGGGGAGCTGTTTTTT. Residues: CASSLQRAGELFF.

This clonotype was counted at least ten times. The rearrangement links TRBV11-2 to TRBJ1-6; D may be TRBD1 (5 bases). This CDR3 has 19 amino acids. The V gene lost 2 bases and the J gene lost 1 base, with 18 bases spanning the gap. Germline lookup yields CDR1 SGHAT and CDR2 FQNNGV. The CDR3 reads CASSLNDSTGRSYNSPLHF. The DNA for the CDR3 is TGTGCCAGCAGCTTAAATGACAGTACTGGCCGTTCCTATAATTCACCCCTCCACTTT.

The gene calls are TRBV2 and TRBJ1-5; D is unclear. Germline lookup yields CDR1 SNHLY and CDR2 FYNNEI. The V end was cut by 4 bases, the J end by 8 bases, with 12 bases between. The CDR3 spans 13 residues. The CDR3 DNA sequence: TGTGCCAGCAGTGTGGAGGATGGGAAGCCCCAGCATTTT. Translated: CASSVEDGKPQHF.

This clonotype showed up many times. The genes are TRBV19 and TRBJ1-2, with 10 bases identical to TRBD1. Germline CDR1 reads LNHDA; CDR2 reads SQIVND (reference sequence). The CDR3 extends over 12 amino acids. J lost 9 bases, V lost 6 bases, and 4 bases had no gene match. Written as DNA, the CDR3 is TGTGCCAGTAGGGACAGGGGGGTTCGCTACACCTTC. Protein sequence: CASRDRGVRYTF. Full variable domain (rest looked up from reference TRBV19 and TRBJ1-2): DGGITQSPKYLFRKEGQNVTLSCEQNLNHDAMYWYRQDPGQGLRLIYYSQIVNDFQKGDIAEGYSVSREKKESFPLTVTSAQKNPTAFYLCASRDRGVRYTFGSGTRLTVV.

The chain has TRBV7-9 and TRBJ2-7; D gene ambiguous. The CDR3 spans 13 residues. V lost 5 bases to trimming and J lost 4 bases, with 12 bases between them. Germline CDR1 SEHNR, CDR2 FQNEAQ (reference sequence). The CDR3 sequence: CASSLTPKYEQYF. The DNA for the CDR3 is TGTGCCAGCAGCCTAACTCCGAAATACGAGCAGTACTTC. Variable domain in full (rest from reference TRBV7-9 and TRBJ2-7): DTGVSQNPRHKITKRGQNVTFRCDPISEHNRLYWYRQTLGQGPEFLTYFQNEAQLEKSRLLSDRFSAERPKGSFSTLEIQRTEQGDSAMYLCASSLTPKYEQYFGPGTRLTVT.

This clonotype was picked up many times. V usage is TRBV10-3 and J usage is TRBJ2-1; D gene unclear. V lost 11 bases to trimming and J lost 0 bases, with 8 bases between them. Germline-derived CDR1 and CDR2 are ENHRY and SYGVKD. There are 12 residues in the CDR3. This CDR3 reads CAVGSSYNEQFF. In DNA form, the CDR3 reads TGTGCCGTAGGAAGCTCCTACAATGAGCAGTTCTTC.